These 25 T cell receptor beta chains were sequenced from one sample in a study of early T cells in non-severe SARS-CoV-2 infection. TCRdb re-analysed the 5' RACE reads in MiXCR, keeping a single row per CDR3 protein. The data show more than 80,000 distinct CDR3 sequences, about 15% seen once. Sequenced input: whole blood. The receptors were gathered from an adult who was a healthcare worker with PCR-confirmed SARS-CoV-2 infection or an uninfected control (not recorded which).

This clonotype was seen a handful of times. This sequence joins TRBV29-1 and TRBJ2-2; D remains ambiguous. The CDR3 has 15 residues. The ends were cut back, 4 bases at V and 0 bases at J, with 12 bases in the middle. From germline, CDR1 is SQVTM and CDR2 ANQGSEA. The CDR3 coding sequence is TGCAGCGTTGCGGATCTCCACGCGAACACCGGGGAGCTGTTTTTT. Its translation: CSVADLHANTGELFF.

This clonotype occurred a few times. V is TRBV6-5 and J is TRBJ1-2, with 10 bases fitting TRBD1. The length of the CDR3 is 13 residues. Germline V gene sequence: CDR1 MNHEY, CDR2 SVGAGI. Trimming took 6 bases from V and 8 from J; bases not matched to a gene: 6. Here the CDR3 DNA reads TGTGCCAGCAGGAATGACAGGGGGCAAGGCTACACCTTC. The encoded protein is CASRNDRGQGYTF.

The CDR3 DNA reads TGTGCCAGCAGCCCTATCCAGGGAAATGTCGGGGAGCTGTTTTTT. This codes for CASSPIQGNVGELFF. The chain carries TRBV6-4 and TRBJ2-2; D is possibly TRBD1 (5 bases). Trimming removed 6 bases at V and 7 bases at J, with 18 bases between. The CDR3 is 15 residues long. Germline V gene lookup returns CDR1 MRHNA and CDR2 SNTAGT.

This clonotype occurred a few times. This sequence joins TRBV29-1 and TRBJ1-3; TRBD1 matches 7 bases. CDR3 length: 13 amino acids. The V gene end was trimmed by 3 bases and the J gene end by 3 bases; junction bases not matched to a gene: 2. Germline CDR1 SQVTM, CDR2 ANQGSEA. This CDR3 reads CSVEGTVGNTIYF. CDR3 nucleotides: TGCAGCGTTGAGGGGACAGTTGGAAACACCATATATTTT.

This clonotype turned up a few times. This sequence joins TRBV18 and TRBJ2-7; 12 nucleotides align to TRBD2. Germline V gene data show CDR1 as KGHSH and CDR2 as LQKENI. The V gene end was trimmed by 0 bases and the J gene end by 4 bases; junction bases not matched to a gene: 7. This CDR3 has 17 amino acids. DNA for the CDR3: TGTGCCAGCTCACCACCCCTAAGACTAGCGGGAGAGTACGAGCAGTACTTC. This sequence encodes CASSPPLRLAGEYEQYF.

The chain joins TRBV7-2 to TRBJ2-3; 7 bases are shared with TRBD1. This CDR3 contains 14 residues. Germline CDR1 SGHTA, CDR2 FQGNSA. V shed 5 bases and J 3 bases; nucleotides not matched to a gene: 5. CDR3 sequence reads: CASSVDRATDTQYF. DNA for the CDR3: TGTGCCAGCAGCGTCGACAGGGCTACAGATACGCAGTATTTT.

This clonotype has just a few counts. This sequence joins TRBV7-2 and TRBJ2-1; 7 bases agree with TRBD2. V shed 5 bases and J 4 bases; nucleotides not matched to a gene: 8. The CDR3 has 15 amino acids. Germline V CDR1 and CDR2: SGHTA, FQGNSA. The chain's CDR3 is CASSPSGITYNEQFF. The CDR3 DNA reads as TGTGCCAGCAGCCCGAGCGGGATCACTTACAATGAGCAGTTCTTC.

With regard to this clonotype: A much larger clonotype is one base distant, so this may be a read error. This sequence joins TRBV11-3 and TRBJ2-7; no clear D. The length of the CDR3 is 14 residues. Per germline, CDR1 SGHNT and CDR2 YENEEA. Here the CDR3 reads CASSLTYPGHEQNF. CDR3 DNA sequence: TGTGCCAGCAGCTTAACCTACCCTGGGCACGAGCAGAACTTC.

Ten or more counts support this clonotype. This chain links TRBV6-1 with TRBJ1-1; D gene unclear. Germline CDR1 MNHNS, CDR2 SASEGT. Trimming shortened V by 4 bases and J by 4 bases, and 7 bases separated the two germline ends. The CDR3 sequence is 12 residues long. This CDR3 reads CASSVQATEAFF. The CDR3 DNA reads TGTGCCAGCAGTGTTCAGGCCACTGAAGCTTTCTTT.

In its sample, this clonotype was seen a few times. The chain uses TRBV27 and TRBJ2-5; TRBD1 matches 7 bases. The CDR3 sequence is 14 residues long. With V trimmed by 6 bases and J by 4 bases, 8 bases remained unmatched. CDR1 and CDR2 (germline): MNHEY, SMNVEV (reference sequence). The CDR3 region is CASRLTGAAETQYF. Written as DNA, the CDR3 is TGTGCCAGCAGGTTAACAGGGGCGGCAGAGACCCAGTACTTC.

V is TRBV28 and J is TRBJ2-5, with no clear D. V lost 4 bases, J lost 2 bases, and 8 bases lay in between. The CDR3 consists of 13 residues. Germline V gene lookup returns CDR1 MDHEN and CDR2 SYDVKM. CDR3 protein: CASSSDLQETQYF. In nucleotides, the CDR3 is TGTGCCAGCAGTTCTGACTTACAAGAGACCCAGTACTTC.

The sample holds a few counts of this clonotype. The chain is built from TRBV2 and TRBJ1-5; 9 nucleotides line up with TRBD1. V shed 5 bases, J shed 1 base, and the junction held 3 bases outside the gene matches. Germline V CDR1 and CDR2: SNHLY, FYNNEI. The CDR3 has 15 residues. CDR3 loop: CASSPGQGSNQPQHF. For the CDR3, the DNA is TGTGCCAGCAGTCCCGGACAGGGGAGCAATCAGCCCCAGCATTTT.

To note about this clonotype: Mismatch with germline at one junction end may stem from a read error. The V and J genes are TRBV7-2 and TRBJ1-1; TRBD1 matches at 9 bases. Germline V gives CDR1 SGHTA, CDR2 FQGNSA. The CDR3 covers 15 residues. The CDR3 coding sequence is TGTGCCTGCAGGTTGGGACAGGGAAGAGAGGCTGAAGCTTTCTTT. Encoded protein: CACRLGQGREAEAFF.

The chain uses TRBV5-1 and TRBJ2-2; D perhaps matches TRBD2 (6 bases). The CDR3 runs 14 residues. Trimming removed 0 bases from V and 4 bases from J, with 7 bases in between. Germline V gives CDR1 SGHRS, CDR2 YFSETQ. CDR3 sequence (DNA): TGCGCCAGCAGCTTGGACGGGGGCACCGGGGAGCTGTTTTTT. It codes for CASSLDGGTGELFF. Full variable domain (outside the CDR3, taken from reference TRBV5-1 and TRBJ2-2): KAGVTQTPRYLIKTRGQQVTLSCSPISGHRSVSWYQQTPGQGLQFLFEYFSETQRNKGNFPGRFSGRQFSNSRSEMNVSTLELGDSALYLCASSLDGGTGELFFGEGSRLTVL.

In its sample, this clonotype was seen a few times. The V gene is TRBV6-2 or TRBV6-3, the J gene TRBJ2-1; 10 nucleotides line up with TRBD1. The germline gives CDR1 MNHEY, CDR2 SVGEGT. The CDR3 loop spans 19 amino acids. Losses at the gene ends were 5 bases for V and 4 bases for J; bases not matched to a gene: 17. CDR3 loop: CASSQYRYGTGAGYNEQFF. In DNA, the CDR3 is TGTGCCAGCAGTCAATACCGGTATGGGACAGGGGCCGGGTACAATGAGCAGTTCTTC.

This clonotype has a handful of counts. The chain has TRBV12-3 or TRBV12-4 and TRBJ1-1; 7 nucleotides match TRBD1. V trimming: 4 bases; J trimming: 1 base; junction bases outside the gene matches: 3. The CDR3 is 14 residues long. The CDR3 is CASSSRGTNTEAFF. The DNA of the CDR3 is TGTGCCAGCAGTTCCAGGGGGACGAACACTGAAGCTTTCTTT.

This clonotype was seen more than once but under ten times. The chain uses TRBV28 and TRBJ2-4; D gene unclear. Germline V CDR1 and CDR2: MDHEN, SYDVKM. Trimming stripped 8 bases from V and 3 bases from J, with 11 bases between. CDR3 length: 13 residues. The CDR3, as DNA: TGTGCCAGCTCTGCCAGAAACAAAAACATTCAGTACTTC. Its protein is CASSARNKNIQYF.

This clonotype showed up just a few times. The rearrangement links TRBV27 to TRBJ1-5; TRBD1 matches at 7 bases. The germline CDR1 and CDR2 sequences are MNHEY and SMNVEV (reference sequence). V lost 7 bases, J lost 1 base, and 4 bases stayed unmatched. There are 14 residues in the CDR3. The CDR3 reads CASTPRGSNQPQHF. CDR3 nucleotide sequence: TGTGCCAGCACACCCAGGGGGAGCAATCAGCCCCAGCATTTT.

This clonotype was seen only a few times. The V call is TRBV2, the J call TRBJ1-3; possibly TRBD1 for D (6 bases). This CDR3 has 13 residues. V gave up 7 bases and J gave up 4 bases, with 11 bases separating them. Germline V CDR1 and CDR2: SNHLY, FYNNEI. The chain's CDR3 is CASIQGRGNTIYF. The CDR3 nucleotides are TGTGCCAGCATCCAGGGGAGGGGAAACACCATATATTTT. Supplemented by reference TRBV2 and TRBJ1-3, the full variable domain reads EPEVTQTPSHQVTQMGQEVILRCVPISNHLYFYWYRQILGQKVEFLVSFYNNEISEKSEIFDDQFSVERPDGSNFTLKIRSTKLEDSAMYFCASIQGRGNTIYFGEGSWLTVV.

The J gene is TRBJ1-1, the V gene TRBV10-3; TRBD1 is a possible D gene (6 bases). Trimming left V 11 bases short and J 1 base short, with 17 bases between. The CDR3 runs to 14 residues. CDR1 and CDR2 (germline): ENHRY, SYGVKD. As DNA, the CDR3 is TGTGCCTCTAGCAGGACAGAGCAGAACACTGAAGCTTTCTTT. Its translation is CASSRTEQNTEAFF.

This clonotype was counted ten times or more. This chain connects TRBV5-1 to TRBJ1-3; D gene unclear. CDR3 size: 17 residues. Germline V gene lookup returns CDR1 SGHRS and CDR2 YFSETQ. Trimming stripped 3 bases from V and 0 bases from J, with 16 bases between. The CDR3 protein is CASSSGGGPTSGNTIYF. DNA of the CDR3: TGCGCCAGCAGCTCAGGAGGCGGACCTACCTCTGGAAACACCATATATTTT. Combining the CDR3 with reference TRBV5-1 and TRBJ1-3 gives the whole variable domain KAGVTQTPRYLIKTRGQQVTLSCSPISGHRSVSWYQQTPGQGLQFLFEYFSETQRNKGNFPGRFSGRQFSNSRSEMNVSTLELGDSALYLCASSSGGGPTSGNTIYFGEGSWLTVV.

The rearrangement links TRBV29-1 to TRBJ1-1; D might be TRBD1 (5 bases). CDR3 size: 14 residues. CDR1 and CDR2 (germline): SQVTM, ANQGSEA. V shed 7 bases and J shed 4 bases, with 19 bases lying between them. CDR3 sequence: CSAPPTGVSTEAFF. In DNA, the CDR3 is TGCAGCGCTCCACCTACGGGGGTGAGCACTGAAGCTTTCTTT.

This clonotype occurred many times. The chain joins TRBV20-1 to TRBJ2-2; 8 nucleotides line up with TRBD1. The CDR3 extends over 16 amino acids. Trimming took 3 bases from V and 4 from J; bases not matched to a gene: 10. The germline CDR1 and CDR2 sequences are DFQATT and SNEGSKA (reference sequence). The CDR3 nucleotides read TGCAGTGCTAGCTCGCCCGGACAGGGTCGCACCGGGGAGCTGTTTTTT. Encoded protein: CSASSPGQGRTGELFF.

This clonotype was counted only a few times. V gene TRBV4-1 combines with J gene TRBJ2-3; 9 nucleotides agree with TRBD2. V was clipped by 8 bases and J by 1 base; unmatched bases: 13. Looked up from germline, CDR1 is MGHRA and CDR2 is YSYEKL. CDR3 length: 17 amino acids. CDR3 DNA: TGCGCCAGCTCGTCGGTCAAACGGACTAGCGGCACAGATACGCAGTATTTT. This encodes CASSSVKRTSGTDTQYF.

The rearrangement joins TRBV7-6 to TRBJ2-2, with 9 positions matching TRBD2. CDR1 SGHVS and CDR2 FNYEAQ come from the germline V gene. There are 19 residues in the CDR3. Trimming cost V 0 bases and J 6 bases; bases outside gene matches: 14. The CDR3 is CASSLASQAGGLPAGELFF. The CDR3 DNA is TGTGCCAGCAGCTTAGCGTCTCAGGCGGGAGGGCTCCCCGCCGGGGAGCTGTTTTTT.